The text below deals with one T cell receptor (beta chain). Its cognate antigen is unknown. This sample was included in a study of Graves' ophthalmopathy and Graves' hyperthyroidism. Notes on the study in general: Among thyroid clonotypes expanded above 0.001 frequency, most also appeared in blood.

The V and J ends lost 2 bases and 2 bases, in that order; junction bases with no gene match: 7. The CDR3 length is 15 residues. Germline V gene sequence: CDR1 DFQATT, CDR2 SNEGSKA (reference sequence). Each donor who had ophthalmopathy showed moderate-to-severe activity, a CAS of ≥3, a NOSPECS of ≥4, and a duration under 3 months. Exclusion covered patients with other autoimmune diseases or uncontrolled infections (as well as pregnancy or lactation). RNA transcripts were the template, and TCR beta CDR3 regions were amplified from them. HTBI primers primed a first-round RT-PCR, and a second-round multiplex PCR followed. TCRdb independently ran MiXCR on the multiplex PCR reads; one entry per CDR3 protein. This repertoire shows roughly 700,000 distinct CDR3 sequences, approximately 40% found once; its top ten account for about 40%.

Sequenced material: peripheral blood. The chain employs TRBV20-1 and TRBJ1-1; 8 nucleotides match TRBD1. This clonotype originated in an adult man with Graves' ophthalmopathy. CDR3 protein: CSARQGAVINTEAFF. CDR3 in DNA: TGCAGTGCTAGACAGGGGGCCGTTATTAACACTGAAGCTTTCTTT.